A single sample is the source of the 27 T cell receptor beta chains below, sequenced in a study of T cell responses to AZD1222 COVID-19 vaccine. Using immunoSEQ multiplex PCR, the repertoire was profiled, and TCRdb retains in-frame clones only, with some absent. This sample carries 50,000 to 65,000 clones, 70% to 90% of them seen once, and the ten largest clones take roughly 15%. The sample here was peripheral blood, taken 28 days after the second AZD1222 dose. All receptors derive from an adult who received the AZD1222 COVID-19 vaccine.

The V and J genes are TRBV4-3 and TRBJ2-7; 11 bases line up with TRBD2. Per the germline V gene, CDR1 is LGHNA and CDR2 is YSLEER. The CDR3 runs to 18 residues. V was clipped by 3 bases and J by 4 bases; unmatched bases: 14. This CDR3 is CASSQNYGLAGGRYEQYF. DNA of the CDR3: TGCGCCAGCAGCCAGAACTATGGGCTAGCGGGAGGAAGATACGAGCAGTACTTC.

The J gene is TRBJ2-7, the V gene TRBV6-5; the match to TRBD2 covers 10 bases. J gave up 2 bases and V 6 bases, and 4 bases lay outside the gene matches. The length of the CDR3 is 14 residues. From germline, CDR1 is MNHEY and CDR2 SVGAGI. The CDR3 DNA reads TGTGCCAGCAGGTCGACTAGCGGGCCCTACGAGCAGTACTTC. Translating gives CASRSTSGPYEQYF.

This chain links TRBV12-3 or TRBV12-4 with TRBJ2-7, with unresolved D. Trimming took 6 bases from V and 1 from J, leaving 10 bases between them. CDR3 length equals 13 residues. The DNA of the CDR3 is TGTGCCAGCAGCCACGGACCATCCTACGAGCAGTACTTC. Translated: CASSHGPSYEQYF.

This clone was found once. The V call is TRBV6-5, the J call TRBJ2-7, with 8 positions matching TRBD2. V shed 8 bases, J shed 0 bases, and the junction held 6 bases outside the gene matches. The CDR3 length is 14 residues. Per germline, CDR1 MNHEY and CDR2 SVGAGI. Here the CDR3 DNA reads TGTGCCAGCGGCCTCGGGACTAGCTCCTACGAGCAGTACTTC. Encoded protein: CASGLGTSSYEQYF.

This chain links TRBV11-2 with TRBJ1-3, with TRBD1 matching over 8 bases. Losses at the gene ends were 5 bases for V and 0 bases for J; bases not matched to a gene: 6. This CDR3 spans 16 amino acids. From germline, CDR1 is SGHAT and CDR2 FQNNGV. The CDR3 DNA is TGTGCCAGCAGCCGCACAGGGGGGTTCTCTGGAAACACCATATATTTT. Translating gives CASSRTGGFSGNTIYF.

This clone was counted a single time. This rearrangement joins TRBV5-8 to TRBJ2-1, with TRBD1 matching over 10 bases. CDR3 length equals 19 residues. The germline CDR1 and CDR2 sequences are SGHTS and YDEGEE. The junction had 21 bases not matched to a gene; V was cut back by 4 bases and J by 8 bases. CDR3 loop: CASSRNLWGPGQGLDEQFF. In nucleotides, the CDR3 is TGTGCCAGCAGCCGAAACCTATGGGGTCCGGGACAGGGGCTGGATGAGCAGTTCTTC.

The genes are TRBV7-9 and TRBJ2-3, with D uncertain. The germline gives CDR1 SEHNR, CDR2 FQNEAQ (reference sequence). Trimming pared 5 bases from V and 4 bases from J, leaving 13 bases between. The CDR3 is 14 residues long. CDR3 sequence (DNA): TGTGCCAGCAGCCAGCTAACCCCACCAGATACGCAGTATTTT. It yields the protein CASSQLTPPDTQYF.

The J gene is TRBJ2-1, the V gene TRBV5-1; 7 nucleotides agree with TRBD2. Germline CDR1 SGHRS, CDR2 YFSETQ. The length of the CDR3 is 16 residues. V lost 2 bases, J lost 0 bases, and 5 bases stayed unmatched. CDR3 DNA sequence: TGCGCCAGCAGCTTAATGGGAGGGAGCTCCTACAATGAGCAGTTCTTC. It yields the protein CASSLMGGSSYNEQFF. The full variable domain, in which reference TRBV5-1 and TRBJ2-1 provide the parts outside the CDR3, is KAGVTQTPRYLIKTRGQQVTLSCSPISGHRSVSWYQQTPGQGLQFLFEYFSETQRNKGNFPGRFSGRQFSNSRSEMNVSTLELGDSALYLCASSLMGGSSYNEQFFGPGTRLTVL.

The rearrangement uses TRBV25-1 and TRBJ2-1; TRBD2 agrees at 9 bases. CDR1 MGHDK and CDR2 SYGVNS come from the germline V gene. CDR3 size: 18 residues. J was trimmed by 3 bases and V by 4 bases; bases with no gene match: 13. DNA for the CDR3: TGTGCCAGCAGTGGCGCAATTGTAGCGGGAGTCCGCTACAATGAGCAGTTCTTC. It is translated as CASSGAIVAGVRYNEQFF.

The J gene is TRBJ2-3, the V gene TRBV24-1, with D maybe TRBD2 (6 bases). The CDR3 has 17 residues. V lost 6 bases, J lost 1 base, and 19 bases lay in between. Germline loops: CDR1 KGHDR, CDR2 SFDVKD. The CDR3 loop reads CATSSRTSTVGTDTQYF. The CDR3 DNA reads TGTGCCACCAGTTCCCGAACTAGCACAGTGGGCACAGATACGCAGTATTTT.

V and J are TRBV30 and TRBJ2-1; D not certain. Per the germline V gene, CDR1 is GTSNPN and CDR2 is SVGIG (reference sequence). CDR3 length: 12 amino acids. V was pared by 2 bases and J by 5 bases, with 7 bases between. Here the CDR3 reads CAWSPQHNEQFF. CDR3 DNA: TGTGCCTGGAGTCCTCAGCACAATGAGCAGTTCTTC.

V usage is TRBV19 and J usage is TRBJ1-2, with TRBD1 as a possible D gene (5 bases). V was clipped by 4 bases and J by 5 bases, with 17 bases between them. The CDR3 is 15 amino acids. Germline V gene sequence: CDR1 LNHDA, CDR2 SQIVND (reference sequence). DNA of the CDR3: TGTGCCAGTAGTACTGGGGAGGGGAGGAGGTATGGCTACACCTTC. Translating it yields CASSTGEGRRYGYTF.

The chain employs TRBV7-8 and TRBJ2-7, with 9 bases lining up with TRBD1. The CDR3 loop spans 14 amino acids. J was trimmed by 6 bases and V by 5 bases; bases with no gene match: 8. CDR1 SGHVS and CDR2 FQNEAQ come from the germline V gene. CDR3 sequence: CASSPNRGRSEQYF. In DNA form, the CDR3 reads TGTGCCAGCAGCCCTAACAGGGGGCGCAGCGAGCAGTACTTC.

The rearrangement joins TRBV11-2 to TRBJ1-2, with 8 bases fitting TRBD1. This CDR3 contains 16 residues. V was clipped by 1 base and J by 8 bases; unmatched bases: 12. Germline-derived CDR1 and CDR2 are SGHAT and FQNNGV. The CDR3 sequence is CASSLAGGRQGQGYTF. In DNA form, the CDR3 reads TGTGCCAGCAGCTTAGCGGGGGGGCGACAGGGGCAGGGCTACACCTTC.

This clone was seen only a few times. The V gene is TRBV29-1, the J gene TRBJ1-5, with D uncertain. Germline-derived CDR1 and CDR2 are SQVTM and ANQGSEA. This CDR3 comprises 13 residues. V was shortened by 0 bases and J by 3 bases, with 6 bases between the two germline ends. DNA of the CDR3: TGCAGCGTTGAAGAACAGCCCAATCAGCCCCAGCATTTT. Residues: CSVEEQPNQPQHF.

The chain is built from TRBV7-2 and TRBJ1-3; the D gene is possibly TRBD1 (6 bases). Germline CDR1 reads SGHTA; CDR2 reads FQGNSA. The CDR3 is 15 residues long. The V and J ends lost 5 bases and 0 bases respectively, with 11 bases between them. This chain's CDR3 is CASSPGQNSGNTIYF. CDR3 nucleotides: TGTGCCAGCAGCCCCGGACAGAACTCTGGAAACACCATATATTTT.

The rearrangement uses TRBV6-5 and TRBJ1-2; a possible D gene is TRBD1 (5 bases). This CDR3 comprises 15 residues. V gave up 11 bases and J gave up 4 bases, with 23 bases separating them. Germline V gene sequence: CDR1 MNHEY, CDR2 SVGAGI. The CDR3 region has the DNA TGTGCCGGCTCCGACAGACCAACTTCGGGCTATGGCTACACCTTC. Its protein is CAGSDRPTSGYGYTF.

The chain combines TRBV5-1 with TRBJ2-5, with 8 bases lining up with TRBD2. The germline gives CDR1 SGHRS, CDR2 YFSETQ. The CDR3 spans 15 residues. V lost 0 bases and J lost 5; bases outside the gene matches: 6. The CDR3 DNA reads as TGCGCCAGCAGCTTGGATGCGGGAGGCCGCGAGACCCAGTACTTC. This translates into CASSLDAGGRETQYF.

The V and J genes are TRBV3-1 (or the pseudogene TRBV3-2) and TRBJ1-5, with no clear D. This CDR3 spans 13 amino acids. Germline V gives CDR1 LGHDT, CDR2 YNNKEL (reference sequence). V dropped 0 bases and J dropped 6 bases, with 6 bases sitting between them. Here the CDR3 DNA reads TGTGCCAGCAGCCAAGATCCCCGTCAGCCCCAGCATTTT. Protein product: CASSQDPRQPQHF.

The chain uses TRBV6-5 and TRBJ2-2, with D possibly being TRBD2 (5 bases). Germline CDR1 reads MNHEY; CDR2 reads SVGAGI. With 6 bases removed from V and 3 bases from J, the gap between germline ends came to 11 bases. The CDR3 has 14 residues. The CDR3: CASRPGFHTGELFF. The CDR3 DNA follows: TGTGCCAGCAGGCCGGGGTTCCACACCGGGGAGCTGTTTTTT.

For this clone: Other nucleotide sequences from this sample produce the same CDR3. The rearrangement links TRBV6-5 to TRBJ1-3; 7 bases are a match to TRBD1. Per the germline V gene, CDR1 is MNHEY and CDR2 is SVGAGI. This CDR3 has 15 amino acids. Trimming at V came to 5 bases and at J to 0 bases, leaving 4 bases not matched to a gene. The CDR3 region is CASSTDRSSGNTIYF. CDR3 DNA sequence: TGTGCCAGCAGTACGGACAGGAGCTCTGGAAACACCATATATTTT.

This chain uses TRBV19 with TRBJ1-6, with D tentatively TRBD1 (6 bases). The CDR3 consists of 13 residues. V lost 8 bases to trimming and J lost 10 bases, with 15 bases between them. Germline V gene lookup returns CDR1 LNHDA and CDR2 SQIVND (reference sequence). The CDR3 coding sequence is TGTGCCAGTGCCGGGACATCGAGATCACCCCTCCACTTT. Its translation is CASAGTSRSPLHF. Full variable domain (outside the CDR3, taken from reference TRBV19 and TRBJ1-6): DGGITQSPKYLFRKEGQNVTLSCEQNLNHDAMYWYRQDPGQGLRLIYYSQIVNDFQKGDIAEGYSVSREKKESFPLTVTSAQKNPTAFYLCASAGTSRSPLHFGNGTRLTVT.

This clone is deemed medium-sized. The rearrangement links TRBV5-1 to TRBJ2-3, with 7 bases aligning to TRBD2. Germline values: CDR1 SGHRS, CDR2 YFSETQ. The CDR3 has 16 residues. The junction had 6 bases not matched to a gene; V was cut back by 0 bases and J by 2 bases. CDR3 sequence (DNA): TGCGCCAGCAGCTTGGCGGGGGGTTTAGTCACAGATACGCAGTATTTT. Its translation: CASSLAGGLVTDTQYF.

The chain combines TRBV7-8 with TRBJ1-4; D perhaps matches TRBD1 (6 bases). The CDR3 has 16 residues. Per germline, CDR1 SGHVS and CDR2 FQNEAQ. V was shortened by 5 bases and J by 7 bases, with 20 bases between the two germline ends. CDR3 residues: CASSGGLRGVGEKLFF. The CDR3 coding sequence is TGTGCCAGCAGCGGGGGCTTGAGAGGGGTGGGTGAAAAACTGTTTTTT. The complete variable domain, with remaining parts taken from reference TRBV7-8 and TRBJ1-4, reads GAGVSQSPRYKVAKRGQDVALRCDPISGHVSLFWYQQALGQGPEFLTYFQNEAQLDKSGLPSDRFFAERPEGSVSTLKIQRTQQEDSAVYLCASSGGLRGVGEKLFFGSGTQLSVL.

The chain joins TRBV29-1 to TRBJ1-1; D uncertain. This CDR3 has 14 amino acids. V lost 2 bases, J lost 5 bases, and 15 bases lay in between. Germline CDR1 is SQVTM and CDR2 is ANQGSEA. The CDR3, as DNA: TGCAGCGTTGAACCCCCCGTAAAAAGAACTGAAGCTTTCTTT. It translates to CSVEPPVKRTEAFF.

V is TRBV2 and J is TRBJ1-3; D not resolved. Trimming stripped 3 bases from V and 0 bases from J, with 6 bases between. This CDR3 has 14 amino acids. Per the germline V gene, CDR1 is SNHLY and CDR2 is FYNNEI. The CDR3 region has the DNA TGTGCCAGCAGTGACCCAGACTCTGGAAACACCATATATTTT. Its protein product is CASSDPDSGNTIYF.

The rearrangement uses TRBV2 and TRBJ2-2; D might be TRBD2 (5 bases). Germline lookup yields CDR1 SNHLY and CDR2 FYNNEI. V lost 3 bases and J lost 3, with 8 bases in between. This CDR3 is built from 14 residues. The DNA of the CDR3 is TGTGCCAGCAGTGAGTCTAGCCACACCGGGGAGCTGTTTTTT. As protein: CASSESSHTGELFF.